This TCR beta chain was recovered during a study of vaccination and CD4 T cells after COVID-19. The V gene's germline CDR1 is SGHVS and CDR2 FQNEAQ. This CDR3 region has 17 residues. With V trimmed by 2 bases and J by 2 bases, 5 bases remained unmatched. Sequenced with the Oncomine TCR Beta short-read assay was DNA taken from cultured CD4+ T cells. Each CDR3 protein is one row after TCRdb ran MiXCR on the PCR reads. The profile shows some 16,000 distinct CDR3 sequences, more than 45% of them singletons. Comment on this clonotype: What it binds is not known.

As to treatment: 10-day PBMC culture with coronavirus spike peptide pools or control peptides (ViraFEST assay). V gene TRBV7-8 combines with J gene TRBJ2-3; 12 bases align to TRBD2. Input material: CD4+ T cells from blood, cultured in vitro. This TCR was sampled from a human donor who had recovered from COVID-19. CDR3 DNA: TGTGCCAGCAGCTTATCCCTAGCGGGGGGGAACACAGATACGCAGTATTTT. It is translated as CASSLSLAGGNTDTQYF. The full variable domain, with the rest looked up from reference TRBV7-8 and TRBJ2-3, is GAGVSQSPRYKVAKRGQDVALRCDPISGHVSLFWYQQALGQGPEFLTYFQNEAQLDKSGLPSDRFFAERPEGSVSTLKIQRTQQEDSAVYLCASSLSLAGGNTDTQYFGPGTRLTVL.